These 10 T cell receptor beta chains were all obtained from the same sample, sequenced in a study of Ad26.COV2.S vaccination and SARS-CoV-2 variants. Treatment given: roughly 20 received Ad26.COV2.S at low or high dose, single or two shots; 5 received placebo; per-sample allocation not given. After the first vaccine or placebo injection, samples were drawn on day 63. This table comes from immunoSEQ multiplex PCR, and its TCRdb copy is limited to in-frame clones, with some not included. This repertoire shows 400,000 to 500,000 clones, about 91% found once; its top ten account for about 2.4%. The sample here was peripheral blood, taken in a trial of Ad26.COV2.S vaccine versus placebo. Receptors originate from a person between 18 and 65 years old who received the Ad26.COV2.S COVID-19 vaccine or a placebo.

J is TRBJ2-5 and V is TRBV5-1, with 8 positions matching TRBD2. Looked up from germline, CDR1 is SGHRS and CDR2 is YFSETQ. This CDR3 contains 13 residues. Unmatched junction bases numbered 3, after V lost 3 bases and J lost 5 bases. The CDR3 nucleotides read TGCGCCAGCAGCTCACTAGCGGATGAGACCCAGTACTTC. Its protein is CASSSLADETQYF. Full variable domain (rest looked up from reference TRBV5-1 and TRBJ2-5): KAGVTQTPRYLIKTRGQQVTLSCSPISGHRSVSWYQQTPGQGLQFLFEYFSETQRNKGNFPGRFSGRQFSNSRSEMNVSTLELGDSALYLCASSSLADETQYFGPGTRLLVL.

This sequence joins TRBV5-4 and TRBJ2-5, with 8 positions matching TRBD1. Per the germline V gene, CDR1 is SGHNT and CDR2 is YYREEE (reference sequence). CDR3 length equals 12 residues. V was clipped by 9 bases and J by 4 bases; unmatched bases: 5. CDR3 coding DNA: TGTGCCATCTCAGGGGGCGGAGAGACCCAGTACTTC. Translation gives CAISGGGETQYF.

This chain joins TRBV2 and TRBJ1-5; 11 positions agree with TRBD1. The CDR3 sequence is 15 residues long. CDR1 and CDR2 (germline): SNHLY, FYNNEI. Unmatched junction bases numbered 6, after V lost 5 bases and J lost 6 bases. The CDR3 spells CASSPGQGDRQPQHF. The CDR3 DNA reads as TGTGCCAGCAGTCCGGGACAGGGGGATCGTCAGCCCCAGCATTTT.

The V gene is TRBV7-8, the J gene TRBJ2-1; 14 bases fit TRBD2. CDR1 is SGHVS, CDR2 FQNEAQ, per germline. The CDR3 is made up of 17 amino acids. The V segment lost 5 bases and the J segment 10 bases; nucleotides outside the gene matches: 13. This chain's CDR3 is CASSPAPTSGGAREQFF. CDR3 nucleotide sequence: TGTGCCAGCAGCCCCGCCCCGACTAGCGGGGGGGCGCGGGAGCAGTTCTTC.

CDR3 amino acids: CASSLSGAGEQYV. The CDR3 DNA reads TGTGCCAGCAGTCTTTCCGGGGCGGGCGAGCAGTACGTC. The V call is TRBV6-5, the J call TRBJ2-7, with D possibly being TRBD1 or TRBD2 (5 bases each). The CDR3 runs to 13 residues. V gave up 5 bases and J gave up 6 bases, with 14 bases separating them. Germline V lookup: CDR1 MNHEY, CDR2 SVGAGI.

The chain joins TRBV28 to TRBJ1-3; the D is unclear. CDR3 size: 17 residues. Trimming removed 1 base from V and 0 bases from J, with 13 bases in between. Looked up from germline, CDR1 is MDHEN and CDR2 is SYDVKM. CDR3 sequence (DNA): TGTGCCAGCAGTTTATTCGGCGGTATTCGCTCTGGAAACACCATATATTTT. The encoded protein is CASSLFGGIRSGNTIYF.

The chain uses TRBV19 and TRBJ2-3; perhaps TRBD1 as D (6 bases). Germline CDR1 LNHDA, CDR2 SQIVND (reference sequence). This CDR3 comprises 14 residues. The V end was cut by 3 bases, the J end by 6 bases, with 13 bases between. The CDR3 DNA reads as TGTGCCAGTAGTATCGACAGGTTGGCGGATACGCAGTATTTT. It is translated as CASSIDRLADTQYF.

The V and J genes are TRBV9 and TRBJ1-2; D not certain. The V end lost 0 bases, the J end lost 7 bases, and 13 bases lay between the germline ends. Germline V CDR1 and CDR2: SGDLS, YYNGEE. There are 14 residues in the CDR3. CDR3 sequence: CASSVDPPGSGYTF. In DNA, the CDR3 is TGTGCCAGCAGCGTAGACCCCCCGGGTTCTGGCTACACCTTC.

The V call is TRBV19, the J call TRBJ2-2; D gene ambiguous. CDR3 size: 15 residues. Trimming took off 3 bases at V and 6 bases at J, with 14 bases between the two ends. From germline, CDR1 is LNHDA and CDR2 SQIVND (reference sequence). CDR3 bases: TGTGCCAGTAGTATTATGGCCCGGGTGGCCGGGGAGCTGTTTTTT. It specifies CASSIMARVAGELFF.

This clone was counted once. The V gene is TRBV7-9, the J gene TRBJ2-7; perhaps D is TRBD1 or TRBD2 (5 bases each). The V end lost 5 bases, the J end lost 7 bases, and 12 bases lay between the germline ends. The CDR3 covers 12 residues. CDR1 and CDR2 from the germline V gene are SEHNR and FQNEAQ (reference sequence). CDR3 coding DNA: TGTGCCAGCAGCCCGAGGGGTTGGGAGCAGTACTTC. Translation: CASSPRGWEQYF.